The sample holds many counts of the clone carrying this T cell receptor (beta chain). Uncontrolled infections, pregnancy, lactation or other autoimmune diseases led to patient exclusion. RNA served as the template for amplifying TCR beta CDR3 regions. HTBI primers were employed in first-round RT-PCR, then a second-round multiplex PCR followed. A single record per CDR3 protein comes from TCRdb applying MiXCR to the multiplex PCR reads. The sample has around 1.1 million distinct CDR3 sequences; about 35% are singletons. Trimming took off 5 bases at V and 4 bases at J, with 10 bases between the two ends. Germline-derived CDR1 and CDR2 are KGHDR and SFDVKD. The CDR3 loop spans 14 amino acids. The data were taken from a study of Graves' ophthalmopathy and Graves' hyperthyroidism.

The rearrangement joins TRBV24-1 to TRBJ2-2, with TRBD2 as a possible D gene (5 bases). Sequenced: peripheral blood or thyroid tissue (not recorded which). The TCR was taken from an adult man with Graves' hyperthyroidism. CDR3 DNA sequence: TGTGCCACCAGTGTTCGAGGGTCCACCGGGGAGCTGTTTTTT. Its translation: CATSVRGSTGELFF.